This T cell receptor (beta chain) was documented in a study of T cell changes during pregnancy in multiple sclerosis. Libraries were prepared by immunoSEQ multiplex PCR; TCRdb keeps only in-frame clonotypes and omits some of them. The sample has 90,000 to 95,000 clones; around 93% are singletons. CDR1 WNHNN and CDR2 SYGVQD come from the germline V gene (reference sequence). This CDR3 is 13 amino acids long. V lost 11 bases and J 1 base, leaving 11 bases between the germline ends. The sequences come from peripheral blood, collected in the first trimester of pregnancy. This sequence joins TRBV10-1 and TRBJ2-2, with D possibly being TRBD2 (7 bases). The receptor was derived from a female donor with multiple sclerosis, enrolled in a pregnancy study. The CDR3 DNA follows: TGCGCCCTGGGGGGGCAGAACACCGGGGAGCTGTTTTTT. This encodes CALGGQNTGELFF.